This T cell receptor beta chain stems from a study of circulating CD8 cells and anti-PD-1 response in melanoma. General study points: Under 8% of TRB clonotypes were shared between subsets at M1.

This clonotype rates as medium-sized. The antigen is not known. Each library started from about 15 ng of total RNA using the QIAseq Immune Repertoire TCR panel. From the reads, TCRdb called clonotypes with MiXCR, one entry per CDR3 protein. The sample records about 870 distinct CDR3 sequences, 5.5% to 6% being singletons. Four subsets defined by PD-1 and/or TIGIT were sorted from live CD3+CD8+TCRalphabeta+ cells. This TCR came from a human donor with melanoma. The sequenced sample was CD8+ T cells from PBMCs, obtained at baseline or after one month of anti-PD-1 therapy (not recorded which).

CDR3: CASTPRIQGTEAFF. Written as DNA, the CDR3 is TGTGCCAGTACTCCTAGGATCCAGGGCACTGAAGCTTTCTTT. The rearrangement links TRBV19 to TRBJ1-1; D is possibly TRBD1 (5 bases). This CDR3 has 14 amino acids. Trimming took 7 bases from V and 4 from J, leaving 16 bases between them. The V gene's germline CDR1 is LNHDA and CDR2 SQIVND (reference sequence).